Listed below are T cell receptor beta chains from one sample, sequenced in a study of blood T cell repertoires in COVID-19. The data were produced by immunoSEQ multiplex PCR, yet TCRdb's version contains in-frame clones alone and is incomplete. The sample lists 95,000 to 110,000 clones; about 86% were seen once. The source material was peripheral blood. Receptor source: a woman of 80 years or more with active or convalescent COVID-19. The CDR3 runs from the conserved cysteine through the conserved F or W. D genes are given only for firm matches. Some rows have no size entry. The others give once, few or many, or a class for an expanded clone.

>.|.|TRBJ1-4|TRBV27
CASSSQGQGNEKLFF
TGTGCCAGCAGTTCCCAAGGCCAGGGGAATGAAAAACTGTTTTTT
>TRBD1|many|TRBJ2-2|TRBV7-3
CASSFGTGGTGELFF
TGTGCCAGCAGCTTTGGGACAGGGGGGACCGGGGAGCTGTTTTTT
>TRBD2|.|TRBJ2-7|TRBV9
CASSVRTSRSREQYF
TGTGCCAGCAGCGTCAGGACTAGCAGGAGTAGGGAGCAGTACTTC
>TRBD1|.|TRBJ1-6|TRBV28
CASKGKQGANSPLHF
TGTGCCAGCAAGGGAAAACAGGGGGCAAACTCACCCCTCCACTTT
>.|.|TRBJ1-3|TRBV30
CAWRLQGLSGNTIYF
TGTGCCTGGAGACTTCAGGGTCTCTCTGGAAACACCATATATTTT
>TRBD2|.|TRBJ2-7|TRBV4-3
CASSQDGLVEQYF
TGCGCCAGCAGCCAAGATGGACTAGTCGAGCAGTACTTC
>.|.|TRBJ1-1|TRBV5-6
CASSLAAGQTEAFF
TGTGCCAGCAGCTTGGCGGCAGGACAGACTGAAGCTTTCTTT
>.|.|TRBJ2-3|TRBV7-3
CASSSRWGGDTQYF
TGTGCCAGCAGCTCAAGATGGGGAGGAGATACGCAGTATTTT
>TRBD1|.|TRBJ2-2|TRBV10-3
CAISEGQENTGELFF
TGTGCCATCAGTGAGGGACAGGAGAACACCGGGGAGCTGTTTTTT
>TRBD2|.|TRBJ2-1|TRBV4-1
CASSQVGRGARGEQFF
TGCGCCAGCAGCCAAGTAGGGCGGGGGGCTAGGGGTGAGCAGTTCTTC
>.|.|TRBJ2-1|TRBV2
CASSEGRVGNEQFF
TGTGCCAGCAGTGAAGGCAGGGTTGGCAATGAGCAGTTCTTC
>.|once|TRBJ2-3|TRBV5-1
CASSFGPDKPTHTQYF
TGCGCCAGCAGCTTTGGCCCCGATAAGCCGACACATACGCAGTATTTT
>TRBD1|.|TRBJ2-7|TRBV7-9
CASSETQGTYEQYF
TGTGCCAGCAGCGAAACACAGGGGACCTACGAGCAGTACTTC
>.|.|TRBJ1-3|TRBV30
CAWNAREIYTGNTIYF
TGTGCCTGGAACGCCCGTGAAATCTATACTGGAAACACCATATATTTT
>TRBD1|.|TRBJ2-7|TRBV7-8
CASSLTGTGTGAEQYF
TGTGCCAGCAGCCTCACCGGGACAGGGACGGGGGCCGAGCAGTACTTC
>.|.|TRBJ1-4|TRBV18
CASSLLTSEKLFF
TGTGCCAGCTCACTCCTTACGAGTGAAAAACTGTTTTTT
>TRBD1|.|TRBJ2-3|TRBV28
CASSTSGTGGTDTQYF
TGTGCCAGCAGTACATCCGGGACAGGGGGCACAGATACGCAGTATTTT
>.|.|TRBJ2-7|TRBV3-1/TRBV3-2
CASSPQGYEQYF
TGTGCCAGCAGCCCTCAGGGTTACGAGCAGTACTTC
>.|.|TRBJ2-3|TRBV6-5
CASSLTDTQYF
TGTGCCAGCAGCCTCACAGATACGCAGTATTTT
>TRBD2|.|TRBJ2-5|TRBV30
CAWSTGLAGGQETQYF
TGTGCCTGGAGTACGGGACTAGCGGGGGGACAAGAGACCCAGTACTTC
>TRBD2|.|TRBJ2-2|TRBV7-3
CASSPTSGRATGELFF
TGTGCCAGCAGCCCCACTAGCGGGAGGGCGACCGGGGAGCTGTTTTTT
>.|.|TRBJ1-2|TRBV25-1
CASSHSGGPLRGYTF
TGTGCCAGCAGTCATTCGGGGGGCCCTTTGAGGGGCTACACCTTC
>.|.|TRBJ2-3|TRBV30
CAWIVGVSLTDTQYF
TGTGCCTGGATAGTGGGAGTCTCCCTCACAGATACGCAGTATTTT
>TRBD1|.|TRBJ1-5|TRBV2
CASTRDRGGQPQHF
TGTGCCAGCACCCGAGACAGGGGGGGTCAGCCCCAGCATTTT
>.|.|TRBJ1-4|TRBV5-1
CASSLTGREKLFF
TGCGCCAGCAGCTTGACAGGCCGGGAAAAACTGTTTTTT
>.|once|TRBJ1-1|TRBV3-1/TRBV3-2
CASSQPTGFAFF
TGTGCCAGCAGCCAGCCCACAGGGTTCGCTTTCTTT
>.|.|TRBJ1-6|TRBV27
CASSPRNQGRNSPLHF
TGTGCCAGCAGTCCCCGAAATCAGGGGCGTAATTCACCCCTCCACTTT
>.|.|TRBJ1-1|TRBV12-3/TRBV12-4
CASSSPPVEAFF
TGTGCCAGCAGTTCTCCCCCAGTAGAAGCTTTCTTT
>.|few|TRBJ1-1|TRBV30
CALGQMNTEAFF
TGTGCCTTAGGACAAATGAACACTGAAGCTTTCTTT
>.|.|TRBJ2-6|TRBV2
CASSTGSGANVLTF
TGTGCCAGCAGTACAGGGTCTGGGGCCAACGTCCTGACTTTC
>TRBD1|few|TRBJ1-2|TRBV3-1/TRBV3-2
CASSQESTGAYGYTF
TGTGCCAGCAGCCAAGAGTCGACAGGGGCTTATGGCTACACCTTC